A selection of T cell receptor beta chains follows, all from one sample in a study of PD-1 blockade in mismatch repair-deficient tumors. The repertoire was sequenced with immunoSEQ multiplex PCR; TCRdb's copy has only in-frame clones and lacks some. The sample shows about 16,000 clones, more than 70% of them seen only once. The specimen was PBMCs, collected before pembrolizumab treatment. These receptors were obtained from an adult with mismatch repair-deficient cancer. Each CDR3 is given with its conserved first and last residue. D genes are given only for firm matches. Only part of the rows carry a size: once, few, many, or a class if the clone is expanded.

j_call: TRBJ1-2; v_call: TRBV30; d_call: NA; clone_size: NA; cdr3_aa: CAWSDAPNYGYTF; cdr3_nt: TGTGCCTGGAGCGACGCACCTAACTATGGCTACACCTTC
j_call: TRBJ2-3; v_call: TRBV6-6; d_call: TRBD2; clone_size: NA; cdr3_aa: CASREGGRARDTQYF; cdr3_nt: TGTGCCAGCAGAGAAGGCGGGAGGGCCAGGGATACGCAGTATTTT
j_call: TRBJ2-7; v_call: TRBV4-1; d_call: NA; clone_size: NA; cdr3_aa: CASSQGGSYEQYF; cdr3_nt: TGCGCCAGCAGCCAAGGGGGGAGCTACGAGCAGTACTTC
j_call: TRBJ2-7; v_call: TRBV4-2; d_call: NA; clone_size: NA; cdr3_aa: CASSQDWRGLDEQYF; cdr3_nt: TGTGCCAGCAGCCAAGATTGGAGGGGGCTAGACGAGCAGTACTTC
j_call: TRBJ1-2; v_call: TRBV7-9; d_call: NA; clone_size: NA; cdr3_aa: CASTSPAQVAANDGYTF; cdr3_nt: TGTGCCAGCACCTCCCCTGCGCAGGTTGCGGCTAACGATGGCTACACCTTC
j_call: TRBJ1-2; v_call: TRBV5-4; d_call: NA; clone_size: NA; cdr3_aa: CASSLKGLNYGYTF; cdr3_nt: TGTGCCAGCAGCTTGAAGGGACTCAACTATGGCTACACCTTC
j_call: TRBJ1-1; v_call: TRBV2; d_call: TRBD1; clone_size: NA; cdr3_aa: CASSETGQGVTEAFF; cdr3_nt: TGTGCCAGCAGTGAAACCGGACAGGGCGTCACTGAAGCTTTCTTT
j_call: TRBJ2-7; v_call: TRBV10-2; d_call: NA; clone_size: NA; cdr3_aa: CASSVSPGESEQYF; cdr3_nt: TGCGCCAGCAGTGTATCTCCGGGAGAGAGCGAGCAGTACTTC
j_call: TRBJ1-3; v_call: TRBV5-1; d_call: NA; clone_size: NA; cdr3_aa: CASRQGGSGNTIYF; cdr3_nt: TGCGCCAGCAGACAGGGAGGCTCTGGAAACACCATATATTTT
j_call: TRBJ2-7; v_call: TRBV5-1; d_call: TRBD2; clone_size: NA; cdr3_aa: CASSYDAGTSGYEQYF; cdr3_nt: TGCGCCAGCAGCTACGACGCCGGGACTAGCGGTTACGAGCAGTACTTC
j_call: TRBJ1-3; v_call: TRBV4-2; d_call: NA; clone_size: NA; cdr3_aa: CASSQSGTSGNTIYF; cdr3_nt: TGTGCCAGCAGCCAATCAGGGACCTCTGGAAACACCATATATTTT
j_call: TRBJ2-1; v_call: TRBV7-2; d_call: TRBD2; clone_size: NA; cdr3_aa: CASRTRLASNEQFF; cdr3_nt: TGTGCCAGCAGAACTAGACTAGCTTCCAATGAGCAGTTCTTC
j_call: TRBJ2-3; v_call: TRBV4-1; d_call: TRBD2; clone_size: NA; cdr3_aa: CASSPTPNPSGGTDTQYF; cdr3_nt: TGCGCCAGCAGCCCAACCCCGAACCCCAGCGGGGGCACAGATACGCAGTATTTT
j_call: TRBJ1-5; v_call: TRBV19; d_call: NA; clone_size: NA; cdr3_aa: CASSILSEYSNQPQHF; cdr3_nt: TGTGCCAGTAGTATTTTATCCGAATATAGCAATCAGCCCCAGCATTTT
j_call: TRBJ2-7; v_call: TRBV6-5; d_call: NA; clone_size: NA; cdr3_aa: CASKTHGSYEQYF; cdr3_nt: TGTGCCAGCAAAACACACGGCTCCTACGAGCAGTACTTC
j_call: TRBJ2-3; v_call: TRBV30; d_call: TRBD2; clone_size: NA; cdr3_aa: CAWGTNTDTQYF; cdr3_nt: TGTGCCTGGGGGACTAACACAGATACGCAGTATTTT
j_call: TRBJ2-1; v_call: TRBV15; d_call: TRBD2; clone_size: NA; cdr3_aa: CATSGRERGEGTRDYNEQFF; cdr3_nt: TGTGCCACCAGCGGGCGGGAGAGGGGCGAAGGGACTAGGGACTACAATGAGCAGTTCTTC
j_call: TRBJ1-2; v_call: TRBV18; d_call: NA; clone_size: NA; cdr3_aa: CASSPRTGTEGEGYTF; cdr3_nt: TGTGCCAGCTCACCACGGACCGGGACGGAGGGGGAAGGCTACACCTTC
j_call: TRBJ2-4; v_call: TRBV5-1; d_call: NA; clone_size: NA; cdr3_aa: CASSLDDQNIQYF; cdr3_nt: TGCGCCAGCAGCTTGGACGACCAAAACATTCAGTACTTC
j_call: TRBJ2-5; v_call: TRBV19; d_call: NA; clone_size: NA; cdr3_aa: CASMALSGDGETQYF; cdr3_nt: TGTGCCAGTATGGCCTTGTCCGGCGACGGGGAGACCCAGTACTTC
j_call: TRBJ2-1; v_call: TRBV5-1; d_call: NA; clone_size: NA; cdr3_aa: CASSLRTPSYNEQFF; cdr3_nt: TGCGCCAGCAGCCTACGGACCCCCTCCTACAATGAGCAGTTCTTC
j_call: TRBJ2-7; v_call: TRBV6-5; d_call: NA; clone_size: NA; cdr3_aa: CASSQIASTGSEQYF; cdr3_nt: TGTGCCAGCAGCCAGATCGCCTCAACAGGGTCCGAGCAGTACTTC
j_call: TRBJ2-6; v_call: TRBV7-2; d_call: NA; clone_size: NA; cdr3_aa: CASSSPGTSGANVLTF; cdr3_nt: TGTGCCAGCAGCTCGCCGGGAACCTCTGGGGCCAACGTCCTGACTTTC
j_call: TRBJ1-1; v_call: TRBV7-3; d_call: NA; clone_size: NA; cdr3_aa: CASSFGNTEAFF; cdr3_nt: TGTGCCAGCAGCTTCGGGAACACTGAAGCTTTCTTT
j_call: TRBJ1-5; v_call: TRBV28; d_call: NA; clone_size: few; cdr3_aa: CASIPGGNQPQHF; cdr3_nt: TGTGCCAGCATCCCAGGGGGCAATCAGCCCCAGCATTTT
j_call: TRBJ2-6; v_call: TRBV6-4; d_call: NA; clone_size: NA; cdr3_aa: CASSNSTSGANVLTF; cdr3_nt: TGTGCCAGCAGTAACAGTACCTCTGGGGCCAACGTCCTGACTTTC
j_call: TRBJ2-7; v_call: TRBV11-2; d_call: TRBD2; clone_size: NA; cdr3_aa: CASSLEVAGVSYEQYF; cdr3_nt: TGTGCCAGCAGCTTAGAGGTAGCGGGAGTCTCCTACGAGCAGTACTTC
j_call: TRBJ2-1; v_call: TRBV7-3; d_call: TRBD2; clone_size: NA; cdr3_aa: CASSLEGTRITNEQFF; cdr3_nt: TGTGCCAGCAGCTTAGAGGGGACTAGGATAACCAATGAGCAGTTCTTC
j_call: TRBJ2-3; v_call: TRBV4-1; d_call: NA; clone_size: NA; cdr3_aa: CASSRTPSSTDTQYF; cdr3_nt: TGCGCCAGCAGCCGGACTCCTTCTAGCACAGATACGCAGTATTTT
j_call: TRBJ1-1; v_call: TRBV9; d_call: TRBD1; clone_size: NA; cdr3_aa: CASSKGQGGTEAFF; cdr3_nt: TGTGCCAGCAGCAAGGGACAGGGGGGGACTGAAGCTTTCTTT
j_call: TRBJ1-1; v_call: TRBV4-1; d_call: NA; clone_size: NA; cdr3_aa: CASSQERLGAEAFF; cdr3_nt: TGCGCCAGCAGCCAAGAAAGGCTGGGAGCTGAAGCTTTCTTT
j_call: TRBJ2-7; v_call: TRBV10-3; d_call: NA; clone_size: NA; cdr3_aa: CAISLNRLGNYEQYF; cdr3_nt: TGTGCCATCAGTCTAAACAGACTAGGGAACTACGAGCAGTACTTC
j_call: TRBJ2-1; v_call: TRBV18; d_call: TRBD2; clone_size: NA; cdr3_aa: CASSPPGLGNEQFF; cdr3_nt: TGTGCCAGCTCACCACCGGGACTAGGCAATGAGCAGTTCTTC
j_call: TRBJ2-2; v_call: TRBV27; d_call: NA; clone_size: NA; cdr3_aa: CASSFGGELFF; cdr3_nt: TGTGCCAGCAGTTTTGGCGGGGAGCTGTTTTTT
j_call: TRBJ2-2; v_call: TRBV19; d_call: NA; clone_size: NA; cdr3_aa: CASSMGTGELFF; cdr3_nt: TGTGCCAGTAGTATGGGGACCGGGGAGCTGTTTTTT
j_call: TRBJ2-7; v_call: TRBV18; d_call: NA; clone_size: once; cdr3_aa: CASSRQVSYEQYF; cdr3_nt: TGTGCCAGCTCACGTCAGGTTTCCTACGAGCAGTACTTC
j_call: TRBJ1-5; v_call: TRBV7-2; d_call: TRBD1; clone_size: NA; cdr3_aa: CASSLTGGHYSNQPQHF; cdr3_nt: TGTGCCAGCAGCTTAACAGGGGGCCATTATAGCAATCAGCCCCAGCATTTT
j_call: TRBJ2-6; v_call: TRBV10-3; d_call: NA; clone_size: NA; cdr3_aa: CATAFSGTSGANVLTF; cdr3_nt: TGTGCCACCGCTTTCTCTGGTACGTCTGGGGCCAACGTCCTGACTTTC
j_call: TRBJ2-3; v_call: TRBV6-4; d_call: NA; clone_size: NA; cdr3_aa: CASSERGDTDTQYF; cdr3_nt: TGTGCCAGCAGTGAGAGAGGAGACACAGATACGCAGTATTTT
j_call: TRBJ1-1; v_call: TRBV28; d_call: NA; clone_size: NA; cdr3_aa: CASSPSLQGNTEAFF; cdr3_nt: TGTGCCAGCAGTCCCTCCCTACAAGGGAACACTGAAGCTTTCTTT
j_call: TRBJ2-2; v_call: TRBV7-6; d_call: TRBD2; clone_size: once; cdr3_aa: CASSIRPGLANTGELFF; cdr3_nt: TGTGCCAGCAGCATTCGCCCGGGACTAGCGAACACCGGGGAGCTGTTTTTT
j_call: TRBJ2-5; v_call: TRBV4-1; d_call: NA; clone_size: NA; cdr3_aa: CASSQGWGSRRGETQYF; cdr3_nt: TGCGCCAGCAGCCAAGGTTGGGGTAGCCGCCGGGGGGAGACCCAGTACTTC
j_call: TRBJ2-1; v_call: TRBV19; d_call: NA; clone_size: NA; cdr3_aa: CASSEGAGNNEQFF; cdr3_nt: TGTGCCAGCAGCGAAGGGGCAGGGAACAATGAGCAGTTCTTC
j_call: TRBJ2-7; v_call: TRBV19; d_call: NA; clone_size: NA; cdr3_aa: CASSGSGFYEQYF; cdr3_nt: TGTGCCAGTAGTGGGTCAGGTTTTTACGAGCAGTACTTC
j_call: TRBJ2-3; v_call: TRBV5-1; d_call: NA; clone_size: NA; cdr3_aa: CASSLGGDLDTQYF; cdr3_nt: TGCGCCAGCAGCTTGGGTGGGGACCTAGATACGCAGTATTTT
j_call: TRBJ2-7; v_call: TRBV30; d_call: NA; clone_size: NA; cdr3_aa: CAWSVAVREQYF; cdr3_nt: TGTGCCTGGAGTGTAGCGGTTCGTGAGCAGTACTTC
j_call: TRBJ2-1; v_call: TRBV27; d_call: TRBD1; clone_size: NA; cdr3_aa: CASSLTGSGNEQFF; cdr3_nt: TGTGCCAGCAGCCTGACAGGGTCTGGCAATGAGCAGTTCTTC
j_call: TRBJ2-2; v_call: TRBV19; d_call: TRBD2; clone_size: NA; cdr3_aa: CASSRLAGNTGELFF; cdr3_nt: TGTGCCAGTTCGAGACTAGCGGGAAATACCGGGGAGCTGTTTTTT
j_call: TRBJ2-3; v_call: TRBV6-1; d_call: NA; clone_size: NA; cdr3_aa: CASSEGSGSTDTQYF; cdr3_nt: TGTGCCAGCAGTGAAGGGAGCGGGAGCACAGATACGCAGTATTTT
j_call: TRBJ2-7; v_call: TRBV5-1; d_call: NA; clone_size: NA; cdr3_aa: CASSLSRSYEQYF; cdr3_nt: TGCGCCAGCAGCTTGAGTCGGTCCTACGAGCAGTACTTC
j_call: TRBJ2-2; v_call: TRBV23-1; d_call: NA; clone_size: NA; cdr3_aa: CASLRDKGYRGAVF; cdr3_nt: TGCGCCAGCCTCCGGGACAAGGGTTACCGGGGAGCTGTTTTT
j_call: TRBJ2-7; v_call: TRBV14; d_call: NA; clone_size: few; cdr3_aa: CASSQDYQGIEQYF; cdr3_nt: TGTGCCAGCAGCCAAGATTATCAGGGGATCGAGCAGTACTTC
j_call: TRBJ2-7; v_call: TRBV30; d_call: NA; clone_size: NA; cdr3_aa: CAWTRGWPRYEQYF; cdr3_nt: TGTGCCTGGACCCGGGGGTGGCCGCGCTACGAGCAGTACTTC